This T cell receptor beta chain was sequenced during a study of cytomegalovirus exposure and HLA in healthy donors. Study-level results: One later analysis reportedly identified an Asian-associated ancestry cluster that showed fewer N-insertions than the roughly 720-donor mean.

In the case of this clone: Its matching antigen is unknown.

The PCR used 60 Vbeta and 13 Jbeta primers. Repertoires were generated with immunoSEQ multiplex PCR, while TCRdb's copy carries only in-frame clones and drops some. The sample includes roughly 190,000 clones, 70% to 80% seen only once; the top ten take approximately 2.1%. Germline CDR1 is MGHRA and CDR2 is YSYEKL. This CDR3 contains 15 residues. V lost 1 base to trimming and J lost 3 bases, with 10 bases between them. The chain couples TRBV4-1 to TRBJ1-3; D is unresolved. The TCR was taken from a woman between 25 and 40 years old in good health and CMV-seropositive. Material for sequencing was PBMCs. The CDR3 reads CASSQGSSRGNTIYF. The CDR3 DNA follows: TGCGCCAGCAGCCAAGGGAGTAGCCGTGGAAACACCATATATTTT.